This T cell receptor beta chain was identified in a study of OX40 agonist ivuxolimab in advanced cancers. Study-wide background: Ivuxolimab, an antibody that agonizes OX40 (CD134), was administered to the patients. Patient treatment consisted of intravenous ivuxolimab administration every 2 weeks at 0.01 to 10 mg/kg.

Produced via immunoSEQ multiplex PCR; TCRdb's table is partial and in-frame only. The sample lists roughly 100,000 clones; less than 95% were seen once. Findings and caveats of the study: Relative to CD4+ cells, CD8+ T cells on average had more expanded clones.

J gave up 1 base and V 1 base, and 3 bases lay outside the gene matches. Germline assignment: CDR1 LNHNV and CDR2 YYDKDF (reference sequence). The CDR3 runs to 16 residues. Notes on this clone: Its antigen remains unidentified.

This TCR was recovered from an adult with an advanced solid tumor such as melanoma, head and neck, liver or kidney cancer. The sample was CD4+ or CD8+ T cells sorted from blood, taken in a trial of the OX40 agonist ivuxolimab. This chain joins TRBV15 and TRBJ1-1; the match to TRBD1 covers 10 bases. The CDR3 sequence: CATSRGWTGGNTEAFF. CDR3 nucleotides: TGTGCCACCAGCAGAGGTTGGACAGGGGGGAACACTGAAGCTTTCTTT. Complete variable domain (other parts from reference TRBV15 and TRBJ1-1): DAMVIQNPRYQVTQFGKPVTLSCSQTLNHNVMYWYQQKSSQAPKLLFHYYDKDFNNEADTPDNFQSRRPNTSFCFLDIRSPGLGDTAMYLCATSRGWTGGNTEAFFGQGTRLTVV.